This T cell receptor (beta chain) was sequenced during a study of vaccination and CD4 T cells after COVID-19. The overall study: Comprising six males and four females, the convalescent participants counted two Hispanic individuals among them. The control cultures got either a CEFX pool, an HIV-1 Nef pool, or no peptide at all.

Germline CDR1 is MRHNA and CDR2 is SNTAGT. The trim removed 8 bases at V and 5 bases at J, leaving 7 bases unmatched. The CDR3 length is 14 residues. Treatment in this sample: roughly 10-day PBMC culture with coronavirus spike peptide pools or control peptides (ViraFEST assay). Under the ViraFEST approach, antigen-specific T cells were expanded with peptide pools and TCRs subsequently sequenced. Sequenced with the Oncomine TCR Beta short-read assay was DNA taken from cultured CD4+ T cells. TCRdb reanalysed the PCR reads using MiXCR and keeps one entry per CDR3 protein. The table has roughly 14,000 distinct CDR3 sequences, 20% to 25% seen once. This clonotype is a singleton in its sample. As yet, its antigen is unknown.

The receptor's source is a human donor who had recovered from COVID-19. The rearrangement joins TRBV6-4 to TRBJ1-1; 11 nucleotides agree with TRBD1. The specimen comprised CD4+ T cells from blood, cultured in vitro, sampled after SARS-CoV-2 vaccination. The CDR3 protein is CASSRTGGLTEAFF. DNA of the CDR3: TGTGCCAGCTCCCGGACAGGGGGCTTAACTGAAGCTTTCTTT.